The T cell receptor (beta chain) described here comes from a study of blood T cell repertoires in COVID-19. For the study at large: The study drew acute and convalescent COVID-19 samples from the United States, Italy and Spain.

Sequenced by immunoSEQ multiplex PCR; TCRdb stores in-frame clones only, minus some. The data contain under 200,000 clones, around 80% of them singletons. The CDR3 sequence is 13 residues long. The TCR sequence derives from a man aged 50-59 years who had recovered from COVID-19. Sequenced input: PBMCs or T cells enriched from blood (not recorded which). The chain uses TRBV12-3 or TRBV12-4 and TRBJ2-2; no reliable D call. The CDR3 region is CDPLYRNTGELFF. Written as DNA, the CDR3 is TGTGACCCTCTTTATAGGAACACCGGGGAGCTGTTTTTT.